The 17 T cell receptor beta chains reported below all come from one sample, sequenced in a study of T cell changes during pregnancy in multiple sclerosis. The repertoire was sequenced with immunoSEQ multiplex PCR; TCRdb's copy has only in-frame clones and lacks some. The sample lists about 110,000 clones; just under 95% were seen once. The starting material was peripheral blood, obtained in the third trimester of pregnancy. The receptors derive from a female donor in good health, enrolled as a control in a pregnancy study.

The CDR3 protein is CASSPQGQLNTEAFF. DNA of the CDR3: TGTGCCAGCTCACCCCAGGGACAGCTGAACACTGAAGCTTTCTTT. This chain connects TRBV18 to TRBJ1-1; 7 nucleotides match TRBD1. Trimming removed 3 bases from V and 0 bases from J; junction bases left unmatched: 4. The CDR3 length is 15 residues. The germline CDR1 and CDR2 sequences are KGHSH and LQKENI.

This sequence joins TRBV10-3 and TRBJ1-1; D is ambiguous. The CDR3 runs 14 residues. The germline V and J ends were trimmed by 10 bases and 1 base, with 16 bases remaining between them. Germline V gives CDR1 ENHRY, CDR2 SYGVKD. The CDR3 region has the DNA TGTGCCACTCAAGTTCAGGAAAAGAACACTGAAGCTTTCTTT. Translated: CATQVQEKNTEAFF.

This chain uses TRBV6-1 with TRBJ1-2; D is ambiguous. Per the germline V gene, CDR1 is MNHNS and CDR2 is SASEGT. The CDR3 is made up of 14 amino acids. The DNA of the CDR3 is TGTCCGCGCCGGAACAGCCCTCTCTGGTATGGCTACACCTTC. Translated, it gives CPRRNSPLWYGYTF.

The sample holds one count of this clone. This sequence joins TRBV10-3 and TRBJ1-1; 8 nucleotides align to TRBD1. This CDR3 has 15 residues. Trimming removed 6 bases from V and 5 bases from J; junction bases left unmatched: 11. Germline values: CDR1 ENHRY, CDR2 SYGVKD. This chain's CDR3 is CAIRDNRGGGTEAFF. CDR3 nucleotides: TGTGCCATCAGAGATAACAGGGGGGGAGGAACTGAAGCTTTCTTT.

The genes are TRBV5-5 and TRBJ1-2; 9 positions agree with TRBD1. Germline V gene data show CDR1 as SGHKS and CDR2 as YYEKEE (reference sequence). J gave up 2 bases and V 2 bases, and 16 bases lay outside the gene matches. CDR3 size: 19 residues. The CDR3 is CASSFPGTGISGWNYGYTF. CDR3 DNA: TGTGCCAGCAGCTTCCCCGGGACAGGGATATCAGGGTGGAACTATGGCTACACCTTC.

The rearrangement links TRBV7-2 to TRBJ2-7; TRBD1 matches at 9 bases. CDR3 size: 17 residues. V was pared by 1 base and J by 3 bases, with 10 bases of the junction left unmatched. Per the germline V gene, CDR1 is SGHTA and CDR2 is FQGNSA. The CDR3 DNA reads as TGTGCCAGCAGCTTAGGCGAGGGACAGGGTAAACTCTACGAGCAGTACTTC. It is translated as CASSLGEGQGKLYEQYF.

This rearrangement joins TRBV6-1 to TRBJ2-5; maybe TRBD2 (6 bases). Germline V gene data show CDR1 as MNHNS and CDR2 as SASEGT. V was pared by 4 bases and J by 4 bases, with 13 bases between. The CDR3 contains 14 residues. The CDR3 coding sequence is TGTGCCAGCAGTGTGGGATTGGGGGGAGAGACCCAGTACTTC. Translating gives CASSVGLGGETQYF.

This chain joins TRBV6-4 and TRBJ1-1; TRBD1 might be the D (5 bases). CDR3 length: 15 residues. Germline V gives CDR1 MRHNA, CDR2 SNTAGT. V was shortened by 5 bases and J by 1 base, with 14 bases between the two germline ends. CDR3 nucleotides: TGTGCCAGCAGTCCCTCAGGGAGGCAGAACACTGAAGCTTTCTTT. It is translated as CASSPSGRQNTEAFF.

The CDR3 spells CASAYTRLVRNEQFF. As DNA, the CDR3 is TGTGCCAGCGCTTATACTAGACTAGTTCGTAATGAGCAGTTCTTC. The rearrangement links TRBV6-5 to TRBJ2-1; a weak D match, TRBD2 (6 bases). V was shortened by 8 bases and J by 7 bases, with 21 bases between the two germline ends. This CDR3 spans 15 amino acids. Per germline, CDR1 MNHEY and CDR2 SVGAGI.

The rearrangement links TRBV11-3 to TRBJ2-2; unclear D gene. Between the trimmed V and J ends, which lost 5 bases and 0 bases, there was a span of 13 bases. Germline CDR1 SGHNT, CDR2 YENEEA. CDR3 length: 16 residues. CDR3 nucleotides: TGTGCCAGCAGCAAACGGTACGGGTCGAACACCGGGGAGCTGTTTTTT. Translation: CASSKRYGSNTGELFF.

The rearrangement uses TRBV7-9 and TRBJ1-5; 10 bases fit TRBD1. Germline loops: CDR1 SEHNR, CDR2 FQNEAQ (reference sequence). The CDR3 covers 16 residues. Trimming at V came to 5 bases and at J to 7 bases, leaving 11 bases not matched to a gene. Written as DNA, the CDR3 is TGTGCCAGCAGCGAGTACGGGACAGGGGATAGCCAGCCCCAGCATTTT. Its protein is CASSEYGTGDSQPQHF.

The V and J genes are TRBV27 and TRBJ1-2; TRBD1 might be the D (6 bases). The CDR3 runs 12 residues. In germline, CDR1 is MNHEY, CDR2 SMNVEV (reference sequence). V was pared by 2 bases and J by 6 bases, with 7 bases between. CDR3 bases: TGTGCCAGCAGTTTACCAGGGGATGGCTACACCTTC. It yields the protein CASSLPGDGYTF.

The V call is TRBV15, the J call TRBJ2-7, with 12 bases identical to TRBD2. The CDR3 extends over 16 amino acids. Germline V CDR1 and CDR2: LNHNV, YYDKDF (reference sequence). The V segment lost 1 base and the J segment 3 bases; nucleotides outside the gene matches: 4. CDR3 residues: CATSRGTTSGGYEQYF. CDR3 DNA sequence: TGTGCCACCAGCAGAGGTACGACTAGCGGGGGCTACGAGCAGTACTTC.

V and J are TRBV10-3 and TRBJ2-5; a possible D gene is TRBD1 (5 bases). CDR3 length equals 14 residues. Per the germline V gene, CDR1 is ENHRY and CDR2 is SYGVKD. The germline V and J ends were trimmed by 3 bases and 1 base, with 9 bases remaining between them. The CDR3 is CAISESGSQETQYF. The CDR3 nucleotides read TGTGCCATCAGTGAATCAGGGTCCCAAGAGACCCAGTACTTC.

V is TRBV5-3 and J is TRBJ2-5, with TRBD2 matching over 9 bases. TRBV5-3 is an open reading frame, and its role is uncertain. This CDR3 comprises 18 residues. Unmatched junction bases numbered 14, after V lost 4 bases and J lost 1 base. Here the CDR3 DNA reads TGTGCCAGAAGCCTGGCGAGTGGACTAGCGACTTCCCAAGAGACCCAGTACTTC. It is translated as CARSLASGLATSQETQYF.

This rearrangement joins TRBV11-3 to TRBJ2-7; tentative D call: TRBD1 (6 bases). Trimming left V 5 bases short and J 2 bases short, with 16 bases between. The CDR3 sequence is 15 residues long. CDR1 and CDR2 (germline): SGHNT, YENEEA. The CDR3 region is CASSPTGTRAYEQYF. CDR3 DNA: TGTGCCAGCAGCCCGACGGGGACACGGGCCTACGAGCAGTACTTC.

This chain uses TRBV11-1 with TRBJ1-1, with 8 bases fitting TRBD1. The V gene end was trimmed by 5 bases and the J gene end by 0 bases; junction bases not matched to a gene: 14. This CDR3 is 18 amino acids long. Per germline, CDR1 SGHAT and CDR2 FQDESV (reference sequence). The CDR3 nucleotides read TGTGCCAGCAGCACCCAGAAGGGACAGGCAAATATGAACACTGAAGCTTTCTTT. Translated, it gives CASSTQKGQANMNTEAFF. Together with reference TRBV11-1 and TRBJ1-1, the CDR3 gives the full variable domain: EAEVAQSPRYKITEKSQAVAFWCDPISGHATLYWYRQILGQGPELLVQFQDESVVDDSQLPKDRFSAERLKGVDSTLKIQPAELGDSAMYLCASSTQKGQANMNTEAFFGQGTRLTVV.